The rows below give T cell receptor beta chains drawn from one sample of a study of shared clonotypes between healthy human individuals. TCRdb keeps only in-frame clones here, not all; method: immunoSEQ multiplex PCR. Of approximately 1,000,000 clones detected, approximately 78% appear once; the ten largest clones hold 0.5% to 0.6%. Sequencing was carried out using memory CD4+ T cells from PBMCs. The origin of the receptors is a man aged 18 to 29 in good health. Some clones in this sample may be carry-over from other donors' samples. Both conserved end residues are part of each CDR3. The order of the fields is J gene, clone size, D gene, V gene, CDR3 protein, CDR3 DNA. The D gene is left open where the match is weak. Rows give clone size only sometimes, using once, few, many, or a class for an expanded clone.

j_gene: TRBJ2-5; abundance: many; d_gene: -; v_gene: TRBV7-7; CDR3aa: CASSLMDLGTQYF; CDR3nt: TGTGCCAGCAGCTTAATGGACCTCGGGACCCAGTACTTC
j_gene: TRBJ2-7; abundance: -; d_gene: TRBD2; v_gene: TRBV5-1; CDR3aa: CASSLRTSGDWEQYF; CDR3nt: TGCGCCAGCAGCTTGAGGACTAGCGGGGACTGGGAGCAGTACTTC
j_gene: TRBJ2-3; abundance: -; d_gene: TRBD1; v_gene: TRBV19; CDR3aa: CASTLRTGTRADTQYF; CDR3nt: TGTGCCAGTACCCTAAGGACAGGGACGCGGGCAGATACGCAGTATTTT
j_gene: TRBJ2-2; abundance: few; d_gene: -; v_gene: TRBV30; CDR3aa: CAWSTGLHTGELFF; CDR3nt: TGTGCCTGGAGTACGGGGCTACACACCGGGGAGCTGTTTTTT
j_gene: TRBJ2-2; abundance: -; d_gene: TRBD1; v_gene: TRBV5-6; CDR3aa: CASSGDRADGELFF; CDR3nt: TGTGCCAGCAGCGGGGACAGGGCGGACGGGGAGCTGTTTTTT
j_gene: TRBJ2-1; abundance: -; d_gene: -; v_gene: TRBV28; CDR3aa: CASCAINEQFF; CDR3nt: TGTGCCAGTTGTGCGATCAATGAGCAGTTCTTC
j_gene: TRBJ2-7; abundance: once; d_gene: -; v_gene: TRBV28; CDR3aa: CASVRTPMGEQYF; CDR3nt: TGTGCCAGCGTGAGGACCCCTATGGGGGAGCAGTACTTC
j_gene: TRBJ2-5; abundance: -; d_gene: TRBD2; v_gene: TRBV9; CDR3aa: CASSVGGRPQETQYF; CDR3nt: TGTGCCAGCAGCGTAGGCGGGAGGCCCCAAGAGACCCAGTACTTC
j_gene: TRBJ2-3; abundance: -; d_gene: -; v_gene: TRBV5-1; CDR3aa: CASSSADTQYF; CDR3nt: TGCGCCAGCAGCTCAGCCGATACGCAGTATTTT
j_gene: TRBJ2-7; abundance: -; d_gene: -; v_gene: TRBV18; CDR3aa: CASSPLTDSSYEQYF; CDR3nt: TGTGCCAGCTCACCCTTAACCGACAGTTCCTACGAGCAGTACTTC
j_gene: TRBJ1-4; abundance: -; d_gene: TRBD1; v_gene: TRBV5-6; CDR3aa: CASSETTGGNEKLFF; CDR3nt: TGTGCCAGCAGCGAAACGACAGGGGGGAATGAAAAACTGTTTTTT
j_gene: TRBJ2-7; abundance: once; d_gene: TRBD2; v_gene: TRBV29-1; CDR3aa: CSAELAGGRYEQYF; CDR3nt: TGCAGCGCCGAACTAGCGGGAGGTAGATACGAGCAGTACTTC
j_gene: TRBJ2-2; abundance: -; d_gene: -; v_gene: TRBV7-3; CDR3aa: CASSPVGGAIGELFF; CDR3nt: TGTGCCAGCAGCCCGGTGGGGGGCGCCATCGGGGAGCTGTTTTTT
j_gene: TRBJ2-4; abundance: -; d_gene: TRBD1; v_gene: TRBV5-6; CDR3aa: CASSLGTGAKNIQYF; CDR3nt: TGTGCCAGCAGCTTAGGGACAGGGGCCAAAAACATTCAGTACTTC
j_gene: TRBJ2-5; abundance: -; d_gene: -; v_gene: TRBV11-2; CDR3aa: CASSLDHGMETQYF; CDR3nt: TGTGCCAGCAGCTTAGATCATGGGATGGAGACCCAGTACTTC
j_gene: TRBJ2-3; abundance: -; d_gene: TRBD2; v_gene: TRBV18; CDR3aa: CASSPGTSSTDTQYF; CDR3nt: TGTGCCAGCTCACCCGGGACTAGTAGCACAGATACGCAGTATTTT
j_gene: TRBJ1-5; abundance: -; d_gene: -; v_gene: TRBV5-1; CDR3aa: CASSPTSNQPQHF; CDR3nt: TGCGCCAGCAGCCCAACTAGCAATCAGCCCCAGCATTTT
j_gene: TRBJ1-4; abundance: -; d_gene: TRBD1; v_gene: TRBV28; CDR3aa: CASSEPGTGREKLFF; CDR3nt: TGTGCCAGCAGTGAACCCGGGACAGGACGGGAAAAACTGTTTTTT
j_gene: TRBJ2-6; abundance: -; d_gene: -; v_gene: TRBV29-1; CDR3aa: CSVAWLGGANVLTF; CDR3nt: TGCAGCGTTGCCTGGCTCGGTGGGGCCAACGTCCTGACTTTC
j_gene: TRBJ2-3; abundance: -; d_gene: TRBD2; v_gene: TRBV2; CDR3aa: CASKLAEDTDTQYF; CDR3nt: TGTGCCAGCAAACTAGCGGAAGATACAGATACGCAGTATTTT
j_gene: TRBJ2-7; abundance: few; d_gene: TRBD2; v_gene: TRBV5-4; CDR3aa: CASSTWTSGTYEQYF; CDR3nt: TGTGCCAGCAGCACGTGGACTAGCGGGACATACGAGCAGTACTTC
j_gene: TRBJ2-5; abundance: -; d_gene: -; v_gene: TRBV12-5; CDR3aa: CASGHRAGETQYF; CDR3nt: TGTGCTAGTGGGCACAGGGCGGGAGAGACCCAGTACTTC
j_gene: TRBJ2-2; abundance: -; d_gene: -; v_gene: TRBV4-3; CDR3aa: CASSQDLIAGELFF; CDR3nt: TGCGCCAGCAGCCAAGATTTGATAGCCGGGGAGCTGTTTTTT
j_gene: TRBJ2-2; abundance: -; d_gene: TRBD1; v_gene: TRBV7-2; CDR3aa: CASSLGQGINTGELFF; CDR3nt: TGTGCCAGCAGCTTAGGACAGGGGATCAACACCGGGGAGCTGTTTTTT
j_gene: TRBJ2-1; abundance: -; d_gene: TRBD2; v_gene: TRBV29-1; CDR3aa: CSVGRRLADNEQFF; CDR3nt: TGCAGCGTCGGCCGTCGACTAGCGGACAATGAGCAGTTCTTC
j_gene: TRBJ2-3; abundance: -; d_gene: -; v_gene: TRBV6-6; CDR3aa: CASSTMTGRGTDTQYF; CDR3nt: TGTGCCAGCAGTACCATGACAGGCAGGGGCACAGATACGCAGTATTTT
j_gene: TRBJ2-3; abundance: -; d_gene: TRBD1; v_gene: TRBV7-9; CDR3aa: CASSLVWGTGLTDTQYF; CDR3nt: TGTGCCAGCAGCTTAGTTTGGGGGACAGGGTTAACAGATACGCAGTATTTT
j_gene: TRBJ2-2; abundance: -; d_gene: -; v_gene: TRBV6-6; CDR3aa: CASTLAQANTGELFF; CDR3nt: TGTGCCAGCACCCTAGCGCAGGCGAACACCGGGGAGCTGTTTTTT
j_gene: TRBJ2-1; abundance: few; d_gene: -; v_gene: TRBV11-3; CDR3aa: CASSQGTNEQFF; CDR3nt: TGTGCCAGCAGCCAAGGGACAAATGAGCAGTTCTTC
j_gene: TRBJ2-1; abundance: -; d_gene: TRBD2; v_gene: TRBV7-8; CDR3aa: CASSSTGTGGRNEQFF; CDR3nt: TGTGCCAGCAGCTCAACCGGGACGGGAGGGAGGAATGAGCAGTTCTTC
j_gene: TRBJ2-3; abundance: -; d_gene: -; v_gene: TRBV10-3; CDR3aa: CATGTSATDTQYF; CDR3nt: TGTGCCACCGGGACTTCCGCCACAGATACGCAGTATTTT
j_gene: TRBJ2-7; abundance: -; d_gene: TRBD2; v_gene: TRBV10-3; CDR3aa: CAIRPGGEGEQYF; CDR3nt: TGTGCCATCAGGCCCGGGGGGGAGGGCGAGCAGTACTTC
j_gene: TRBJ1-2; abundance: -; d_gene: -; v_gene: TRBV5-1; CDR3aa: CASSSGGYGYTF; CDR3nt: TGCGCCAGCAGCTCGGGGGGATATGGCTACACCTTC
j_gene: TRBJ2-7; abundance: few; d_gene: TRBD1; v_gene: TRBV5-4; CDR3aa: CASSPRTGQGAHEQYF; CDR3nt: TGTGCCAGCAGCCCACGGACGGGACAGGGGGCCCACGAGCAGTACTTC
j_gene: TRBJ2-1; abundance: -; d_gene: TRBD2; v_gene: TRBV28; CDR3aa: CASSSPAGTTLRNEQFF; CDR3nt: TGTGCCAGCAGTTCCCCAGCCGGGACTACCCTTCGAAATGAGCAGTTCTTC
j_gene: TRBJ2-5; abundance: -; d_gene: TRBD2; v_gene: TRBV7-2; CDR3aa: CASSLGVLAGDQETQYF; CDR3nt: TGTGCCAGCAGCTTAGGTGTCCTAGCGGGAGACCAAGAGACCCAGTACTTC
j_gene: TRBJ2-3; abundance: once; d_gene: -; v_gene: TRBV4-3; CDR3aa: CASSQDTGTDTQYF; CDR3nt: TGCGCCAGCAGCCAAGATACGGGGACAGATACGCAGTATTTT
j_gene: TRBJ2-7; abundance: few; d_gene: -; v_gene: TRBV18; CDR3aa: CASSRVEGDGPEQYF; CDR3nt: TGTGCCAGCTCACGAGTGGAGGGGGATGGTCCCGAGCAGTACTTC
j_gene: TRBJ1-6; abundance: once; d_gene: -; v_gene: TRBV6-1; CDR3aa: CASSEVGAGGSPLHF; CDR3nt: TGTGCCAGCAGTGAAGTGGGGGCTGGGGGATCACCCCTCCACTTT
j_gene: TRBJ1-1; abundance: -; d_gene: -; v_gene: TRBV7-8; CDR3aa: CASSLGLTQRSTMNTEAFF; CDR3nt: TGTGCCAGCAGCTTGGGGCTCACACAGCGAAGTACCATGAACACTGAAGCTTTCTTT
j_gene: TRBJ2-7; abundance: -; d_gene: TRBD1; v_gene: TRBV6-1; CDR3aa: CASSVWGQGAYEQYF; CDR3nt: TGTGCCAGCAGTGTTTGGGGACAGGGTGCCTACGAGCAGTACTTC
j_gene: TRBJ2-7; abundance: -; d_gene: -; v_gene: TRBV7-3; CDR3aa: CASSLQPGYEQYF; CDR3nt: TGTGCCAGCAGCTTACAGCCAGGCTACGAGCAGTACTTC
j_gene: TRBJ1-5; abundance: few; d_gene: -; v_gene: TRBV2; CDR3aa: CASTYGKGNQPQHF; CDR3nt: TGTGCCAGCACTTATGGGAAGGGCAATCAGCCCCAGCATTTT
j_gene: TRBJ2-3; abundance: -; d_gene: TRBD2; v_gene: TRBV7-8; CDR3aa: CASSFGSGRSLTTDTQYF; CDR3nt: TGTGCCAGCAGCTTCGGTAGCGGGAGGAGCCTAACCACAGATACGCAGTATTTT